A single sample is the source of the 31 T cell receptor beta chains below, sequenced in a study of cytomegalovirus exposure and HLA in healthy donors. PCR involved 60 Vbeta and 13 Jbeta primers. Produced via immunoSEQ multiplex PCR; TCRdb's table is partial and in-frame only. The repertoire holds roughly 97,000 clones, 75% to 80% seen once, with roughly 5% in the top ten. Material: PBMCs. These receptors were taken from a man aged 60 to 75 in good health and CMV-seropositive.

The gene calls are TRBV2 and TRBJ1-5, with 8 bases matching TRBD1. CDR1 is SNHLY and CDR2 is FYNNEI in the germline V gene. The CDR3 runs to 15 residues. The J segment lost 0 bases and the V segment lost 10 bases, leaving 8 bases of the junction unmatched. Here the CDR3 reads CATRTGWDSNQPQHF. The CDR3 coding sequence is TGTGCCACACGGACAGGGTGGGATAGCAATCAGCCCCAGCATTTT.

The CDR3 loop reads CASSSTGNTIYF. The CDR3, as DNA: TGTGCCAGCAGTTCTACTGGAAACACCATATATTTT. This chain joins TRBV6-5 and TRBJ1-3, with D uncertain. V lost 4 bases, J lost 2 bases, and 3 bases lay in between. From germline, CDR1 is MNHEY and CDR2 SVGAGI. The CDR3 runs 12 residues.

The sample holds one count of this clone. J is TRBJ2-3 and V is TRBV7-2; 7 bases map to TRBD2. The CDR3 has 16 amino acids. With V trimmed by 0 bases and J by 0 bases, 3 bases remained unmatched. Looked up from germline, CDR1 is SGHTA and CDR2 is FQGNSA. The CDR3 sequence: CASSLALSGSTDTQYF. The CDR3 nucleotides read TGTGCCAGCAGCTTAGCGCTTAGCGGGAGCACAGATACGCAGTATTTT.

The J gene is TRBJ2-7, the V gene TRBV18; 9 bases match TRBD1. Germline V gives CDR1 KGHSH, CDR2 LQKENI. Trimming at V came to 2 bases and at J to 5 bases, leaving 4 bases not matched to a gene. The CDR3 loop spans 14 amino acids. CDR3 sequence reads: CASSPGQGNNEQYF. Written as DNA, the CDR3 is TGTGCCAGCTCACCAGGACAGGGGAACAACGAGCAGTACTTC.

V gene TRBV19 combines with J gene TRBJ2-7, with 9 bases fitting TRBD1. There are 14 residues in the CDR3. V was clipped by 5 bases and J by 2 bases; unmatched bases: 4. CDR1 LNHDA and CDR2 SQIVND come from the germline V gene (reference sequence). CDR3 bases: TGTGCCAGTAGTCAGGACAGGGGAACCTACGAGCAGTACTTC. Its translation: CASSQDRGTYEQYF.

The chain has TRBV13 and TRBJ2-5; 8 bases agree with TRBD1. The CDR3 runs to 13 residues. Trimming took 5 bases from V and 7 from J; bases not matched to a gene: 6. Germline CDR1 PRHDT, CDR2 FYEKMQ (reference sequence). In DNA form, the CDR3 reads TGTGCCAGCAGCCTCGGACAGGGCGGGACCCAGTACTTC. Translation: CASSLGQGGTQYF.

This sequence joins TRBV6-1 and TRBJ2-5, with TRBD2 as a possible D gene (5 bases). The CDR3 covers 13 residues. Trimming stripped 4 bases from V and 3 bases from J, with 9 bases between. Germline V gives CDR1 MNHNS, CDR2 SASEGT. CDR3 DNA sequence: TGTGCCAGCAGTGCGGCGGGTAAAGAGACCCAGTACTTC. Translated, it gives CASSAAGKETQYF.

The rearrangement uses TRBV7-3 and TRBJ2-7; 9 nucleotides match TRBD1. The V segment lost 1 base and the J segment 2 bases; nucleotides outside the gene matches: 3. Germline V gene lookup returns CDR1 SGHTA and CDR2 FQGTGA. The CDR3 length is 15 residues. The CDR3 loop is CASSLSRTGAYEQYF. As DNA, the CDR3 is TGTGCCAGCAGCTTAAGCCGGACAGGGGCCTACGAGCAGTACTTC. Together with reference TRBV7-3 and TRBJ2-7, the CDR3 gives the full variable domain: GAGVSQTPSNKVTEKGKYVELRCDPISGHTALYWYRQSLGQGPEFLIYFQGTGAADDSGLPNDRFFAVRPEGSVSTLKIQRTERGDSAVYLCASSLSRTGAYEQYFGPGTRLTVT.

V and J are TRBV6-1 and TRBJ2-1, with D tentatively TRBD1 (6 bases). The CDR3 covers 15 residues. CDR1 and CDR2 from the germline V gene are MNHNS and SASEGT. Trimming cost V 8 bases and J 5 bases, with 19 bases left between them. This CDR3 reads CASQIRDIENNEQFF. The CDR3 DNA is TGTGCCAGCCAGATCCGGGACATCGAAAACAATGAGCAGTTCTTC.

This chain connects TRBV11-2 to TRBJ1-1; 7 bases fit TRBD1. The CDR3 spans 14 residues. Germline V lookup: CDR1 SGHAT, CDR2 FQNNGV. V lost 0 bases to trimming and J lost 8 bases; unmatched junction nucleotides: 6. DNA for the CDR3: TGTGCCAGCAGCTTAGAGGGGAGGACAGGAGAAGCTTTCTTT. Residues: CASSLEGRTGEAFF.

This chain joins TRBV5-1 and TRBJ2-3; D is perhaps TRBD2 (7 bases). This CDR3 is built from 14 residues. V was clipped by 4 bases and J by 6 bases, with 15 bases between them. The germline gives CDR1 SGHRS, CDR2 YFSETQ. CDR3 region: CASSSRGGADTQYF. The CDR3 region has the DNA TGCGCCAGCAGCAGCCGCGGGGGCGCGGATACGCAGTATTTT.

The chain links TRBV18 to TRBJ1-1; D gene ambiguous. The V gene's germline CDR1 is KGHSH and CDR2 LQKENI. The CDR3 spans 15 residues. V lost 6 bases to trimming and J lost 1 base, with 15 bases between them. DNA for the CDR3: TGTGCCAGCTCCCCCTCCGCAGGCTCGAACACTGAAGCTTTCTTT. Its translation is CASSPSAGSNTEAFF.

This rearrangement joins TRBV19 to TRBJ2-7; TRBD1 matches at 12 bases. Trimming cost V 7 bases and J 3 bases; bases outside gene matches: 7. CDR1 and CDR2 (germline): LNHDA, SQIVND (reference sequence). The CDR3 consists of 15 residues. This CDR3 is CASTVGTGGHYEQYF. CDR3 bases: TGTGCCAGTACCGTCGGGACAGGGGGCCACTACGAGCAGTACTTC.

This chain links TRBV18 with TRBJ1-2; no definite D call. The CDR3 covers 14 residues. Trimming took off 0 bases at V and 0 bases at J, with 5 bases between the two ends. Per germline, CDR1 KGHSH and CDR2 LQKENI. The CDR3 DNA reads TGTGCCAGCTCACCACCCTCAGCTAACTATGGCTACACCTTC. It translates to CASSPPSANYGYTF.

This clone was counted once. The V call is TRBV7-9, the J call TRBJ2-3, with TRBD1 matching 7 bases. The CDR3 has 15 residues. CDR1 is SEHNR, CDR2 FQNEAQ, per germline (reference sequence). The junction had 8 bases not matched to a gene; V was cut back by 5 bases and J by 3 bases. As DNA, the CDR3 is TGTGCCAGCAGCCCTACAGGGGTAGGGACAGATACGCAGTATTTT. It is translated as CASSPTGVGTDTQYF.

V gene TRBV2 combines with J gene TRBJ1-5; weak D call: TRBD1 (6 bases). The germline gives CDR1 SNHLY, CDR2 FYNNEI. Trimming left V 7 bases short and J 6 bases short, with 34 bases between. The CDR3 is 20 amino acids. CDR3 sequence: CASTPYQGRVNGLSIQPQHF. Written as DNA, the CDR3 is TGTGCCAGCACCCCTTACCAGGGGCGGGTCAACGGGCTCTCCATTCAGCCCCAGCATTTT.

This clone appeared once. CDR3 nucleotide sequence: TGTGCCAGCAGTTCCGACAGGTACTCTGGAAACACCATATATTTT. Its translation is CASSSDRYSGNTIYF. V usage is TRBV7-2 and J usage is TRBJ1-3, with D possibly matching TRBD1 (6 bases). CDR1 SGHTA and CDR2 FQGNSA come from the germline V gene. This CDR3 spans 15 amino acids. Between the trimmed V and J ends, which lost 6 bases and 0 bases, there was a span of 12 bases.

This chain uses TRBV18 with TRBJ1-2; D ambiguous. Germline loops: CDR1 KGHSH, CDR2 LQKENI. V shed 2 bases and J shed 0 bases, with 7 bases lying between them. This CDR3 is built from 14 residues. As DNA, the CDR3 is TGTGCCAGCTCACCAGGCGGGTCTAACTATGGCTACACCTTC. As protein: CASSPGGSNYGYTF.

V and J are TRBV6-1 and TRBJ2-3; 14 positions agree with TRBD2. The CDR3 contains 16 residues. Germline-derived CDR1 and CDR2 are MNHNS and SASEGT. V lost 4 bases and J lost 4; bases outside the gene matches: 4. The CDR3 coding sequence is TGTGCCAGCAGTGGAGGACTAGCGGGGGGTTCAGATACGCAGTATTTT. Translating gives CASSGGLAGGSDTQYF.

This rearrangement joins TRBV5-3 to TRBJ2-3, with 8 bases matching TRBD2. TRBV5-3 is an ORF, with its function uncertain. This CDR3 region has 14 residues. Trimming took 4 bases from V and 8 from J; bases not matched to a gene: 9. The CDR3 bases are TGTGCCAGAAGCCTTTCGGGGGGGAAGGGTACGCAGTATTTT. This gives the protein CARSLSGGKGTQYF.

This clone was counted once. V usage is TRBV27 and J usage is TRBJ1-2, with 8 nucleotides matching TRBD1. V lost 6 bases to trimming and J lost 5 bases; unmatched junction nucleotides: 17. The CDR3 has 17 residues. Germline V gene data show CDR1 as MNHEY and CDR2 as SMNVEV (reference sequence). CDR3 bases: TGTGCCAGCAGCTCCCTCCTCGGACAGGGCTACCTTTATGGCTACACCTTC. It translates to CASSSLLGQGYLYGYTF.

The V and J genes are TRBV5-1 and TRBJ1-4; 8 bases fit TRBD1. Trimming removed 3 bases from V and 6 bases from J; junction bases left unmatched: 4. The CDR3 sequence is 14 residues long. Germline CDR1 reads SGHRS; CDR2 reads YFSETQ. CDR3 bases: TGCGCCAGCAGCTCCAGGGGGCGCGATGAAAAACTGTTTTTT. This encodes CASSSRGRDEKLFF.

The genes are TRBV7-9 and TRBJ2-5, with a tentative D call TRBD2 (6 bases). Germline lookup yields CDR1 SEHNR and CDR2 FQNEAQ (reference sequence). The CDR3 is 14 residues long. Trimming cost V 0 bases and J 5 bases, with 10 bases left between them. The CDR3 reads CASSLARDRETQYF. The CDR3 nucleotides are TGTGCCAGCAGCTTAGCGCGGGACCGGGAGACCCAGTACTTC.

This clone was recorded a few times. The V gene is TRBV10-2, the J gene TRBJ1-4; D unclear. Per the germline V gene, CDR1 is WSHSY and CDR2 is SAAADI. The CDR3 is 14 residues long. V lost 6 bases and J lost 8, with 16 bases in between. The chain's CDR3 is CASRPGSLGEKLFF. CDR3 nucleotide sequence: TGCGCCAGCAGACCCGGGTCCCTTGGAGAAAAACTGTTTTTT.

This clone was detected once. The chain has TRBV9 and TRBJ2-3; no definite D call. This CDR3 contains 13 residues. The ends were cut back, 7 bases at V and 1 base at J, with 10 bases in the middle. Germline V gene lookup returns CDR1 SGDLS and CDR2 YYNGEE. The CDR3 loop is CASEAAGTDTQYF. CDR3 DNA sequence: TGTGCCAGCGAAGCCGCCGGCACAGATACGCAGTATTTT.

The DNA for the CDR3 is TGTGCCAGTAGTAGGACAGTGGGGCTCTACGAGCAGTACTTC. It specifies CASSRTVGLYEQYF. V usage is TRBV19 and J usage is TRBJ2-7; perhaps TRBD1 as D (6 bases). V lost 4 bases and J lost 3, with 13 bases in between. The CDR3 sequence is 14 residues long. Germline CDR1 is LNHDA and CDR2 is SQIVND (reference sequence).

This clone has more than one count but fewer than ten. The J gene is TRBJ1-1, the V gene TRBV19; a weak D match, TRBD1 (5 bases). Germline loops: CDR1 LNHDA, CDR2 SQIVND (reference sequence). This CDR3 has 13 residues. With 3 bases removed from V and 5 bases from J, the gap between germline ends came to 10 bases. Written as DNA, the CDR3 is TGTGCCAGTAGTATCGTGGGGCTGACTGAAGCTTTCTTT. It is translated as CASSIVGLTEAFF.

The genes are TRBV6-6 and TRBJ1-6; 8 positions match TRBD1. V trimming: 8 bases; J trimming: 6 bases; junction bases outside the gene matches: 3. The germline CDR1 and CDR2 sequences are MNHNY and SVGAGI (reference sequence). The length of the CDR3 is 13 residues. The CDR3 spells CASVDRGNSPLHF. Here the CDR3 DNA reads TGTGCCAGCGTCGACAGGGGTAATTCACCCCTCCACTTT.

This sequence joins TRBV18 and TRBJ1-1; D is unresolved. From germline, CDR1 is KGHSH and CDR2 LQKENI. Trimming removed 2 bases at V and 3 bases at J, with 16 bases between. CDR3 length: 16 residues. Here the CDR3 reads CASSPSSIRGDTEAFF. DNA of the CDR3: TGTGCCAGCTCACCATCTTCTATTCGGGGAGACACTGAAGCTTTCTTT.

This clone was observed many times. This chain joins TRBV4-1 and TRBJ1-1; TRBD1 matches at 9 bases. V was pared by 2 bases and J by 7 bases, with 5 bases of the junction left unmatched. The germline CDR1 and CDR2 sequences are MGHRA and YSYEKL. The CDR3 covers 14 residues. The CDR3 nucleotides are TGCGCCAGCAGCCAACCCACAGGGGGCGGTGAAGCTTTCTTT. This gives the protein CASSQPTGGGEAFF.

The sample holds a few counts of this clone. CDR3 in amino acids: CASSSYRGDAFF. The CDR3, as DNA: TGTGCCAGCAGTTCTTACAGGGGCGACGCTTTCTTT. The V gene is TRBV6-5, the J gene TRBJ1-1, with 7 bases lining up with TRBD1. CDR1 MNHEY and CDR2 SVGAGI come from the germline V gene. The V segment lost 4 bases and the J segment 11 bases; nucleotides outside the gene matches: 7. This CDR3 is built from 12 residues.